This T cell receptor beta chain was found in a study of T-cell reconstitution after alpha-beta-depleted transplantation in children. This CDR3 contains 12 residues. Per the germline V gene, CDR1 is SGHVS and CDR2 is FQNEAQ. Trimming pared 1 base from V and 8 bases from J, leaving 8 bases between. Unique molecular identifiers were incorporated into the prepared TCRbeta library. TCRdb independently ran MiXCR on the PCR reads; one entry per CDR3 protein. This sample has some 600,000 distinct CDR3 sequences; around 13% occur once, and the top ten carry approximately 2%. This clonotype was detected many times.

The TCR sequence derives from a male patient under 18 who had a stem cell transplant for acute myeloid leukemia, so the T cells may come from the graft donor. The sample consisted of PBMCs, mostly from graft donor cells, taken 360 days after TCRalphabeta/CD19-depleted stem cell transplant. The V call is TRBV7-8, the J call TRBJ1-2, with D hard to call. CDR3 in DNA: TGTGCCAGCAGCTTAGGGCCGGGCGGCTACACCTTC. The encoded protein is CASSLGPGGYTF.